One sample yielded the 24 T cell receptor beta chains listed below, sequenced in a study of OX40 agonist ivuxolimab in advanced cancers. The method was immunoSEQ multiplex PCR; TCRdb's version includes in-frame clones alone and lacks a portion of them. This repertoire shows around 56,000 clones, over 80% found once; its top ten account for about 4.5%. Sequenced here: CD4+ or CD8+ T cells sorted from blood, sampled in a trial of the OX40 agonist ivuxolimab. These receptors originate from an adult with an advanced solid tumor such as melanoma, head and neck, liver or kidney cancer.

In this sample, this clone turned up once. This chain connects TRBV7-9 to TRBJ1-2; 7 bases match TRBD1. V shed 5 bases and J 8 bases; nucleotides not matched to a gene: 8. The CDR3 covers 13 residues. The germline CDR1 and CDR2 sequences are SEHNR and FQNEAQ (reference sequence). CDR3 loop: CASSPTGAIGYTF. The DNA of the CDR3 is TGTGCCAGCAGCCCTACAGGGGCCATCGGCTACACCTTC.

This chain uses TRBV14 with TRBJ2-2; D is undetermined. The CDR3 spans 13 residues. Trimming cost V 5 bases and J 5 bases, with 9 bases left between them. Germline V lookup: CDR1 SGHDN, CDR2 FVKESK. Here the CDR3 DNA reads TGTGCCAGCAGCACAGACTGGACCGGGGAGCTGTTTTTT. Protein sequence: CASSTDWTGELFF.

The chain couples TRBV5-1 to TRBJ2-2, with TRBD2 matching over 12 bases. This CDR3 comprises 17 residues. In germline, CDR1 is SGHRS, CDR2 YFSETQ. V was pared by 1 base and J by 3 bases, with 4 bases of the junction left unmatched. The DNA of the CDR3 is TGCGCCAGCAGCTTGTTGGGACTAGCGGGCTACACCGGGGAGCTGTTTTTT. Translated: CASSLLGLAGYTGELFF.

The chain joins TRBV6-5 to TRBJ2-7, with unresolved D. V was trimmed by 4 bases and J by 0 bases, leaving 7 bases between them. This CDR3 region has 13 residues. Per germline, CDR1 MNHEY and CDR2 SVGAGI. CDR3 residues: CASSSQSSYEQYF. The CDR3 DNA is TGTGCCAGCAGTTCGCAGAGCTCCTACGAGCAGTACTTC.

This clone came up once. The CDR3 reads CASSPPVGGPYEQYF. CDR3 coding DNA: TGTGCCAGCAGCCCCCCTGTTGGCGGGCCTTACGAGCAGTACTTC. The chain links TRBV28 to TRBJ2-7; tentatively, D is TRBD2 (5 bases). Germline CDR1 is MDHEN and CDR2 is SYDVKM. Trimming stripped 6 bases from V and 4 bases from J, with 19 bases between. The CDR3 consists of 15 residues.

The chain combines TRBV19 with TRBJ1-2, with TRBD1 as a possible D gene (5 bases). Germline CDR1 is LNHDA and CDR2 is SQIVND (reference sequence). Trimming shortened V by 4 bases and J by 7 bases, and 13 bases separated the two germline ends. This CDR3 is 13 amino acids long. DNA of the CDR3: TGTGCCAGTAGTAGCGAGGGGAGAGTTGGCTACACCTTC. Its translation is CASSSEGRVGYTF. Complete variable domain (other parts from reference TRBV19 and TRBJ1-2): DGGITQSPKYLFRKEGQNVTLSCEQNLNHDAMYWYRQDPGQGLRLIYYSQIVNDFQKGDIAEGYSVSREKKESFPLTVTSAQKNPTAFYLCASSSEGRVGYTFGSGTRLTVV.

This chain links TRBV27 with TRBJ2-1; TRBD2 aligns across 9 bases. Germline V CDR1 and CDR2: MNHEY, SMNVEV (reference sequence). With 8 bases clipped from V and 4 bases from J, the junction kept 6 bases outside the gene matches. The CDR3 is made up of 14 amino acids. The CDR3 here is CASRTSGGYNEQFF. The CDR3 DNA reads as TGTGCCAGCCGCACCAGCGGGGGGTACAATGAGCAGTTCTTC.

This clone has a single count. The chain is built from TRBV2 and TRBJ2-7; TRBD2 aligns across 7 bases. The CDR3 has 15 residues. V lost 6 bases to trimming and J lost 7 bases; unmatched junction nucleotides: 15. CDR1 and CDR2 (germline): SNHLY, FYNNEI. Here the CDR3 DNA reads TGTGCCAGCAGGGGACTAACCCCGATCCTGGGGGAGCAGTACTTC. Its translation: CASRGLTPILGEQYF.

V usage is TRBV13 and J usage is TRBJ1-6; D not resolved. V shed 10 bases and J shed 5 bases, with 12 bases lying between them. The CDR3 length is 13 residues. Germline V lookup: CDR1 PRHDT, CDR2 FYEKMQ (reference sequence). CDR3 sequence (DNA): TGTGCCACCCGCAGGCAAGATAATTCACCCCTCCACTTT. Translating it yields CATRRQDNSPLHF. Full variable domain (remainder filled in from reference TRBV13 and TRBJ1-6): AAGVIQSPRHLIKEKRETATLKCYPIPRHDTVYWYQQGPGQDPQFLISFYEKMQSDKGSIPDRFSAQQFSDYHSELNMSSLELGDSALYFCATRRQDNSPLHFGNGTRLTVT.

The V gene is TRBV28, the J gene TRBJ2-5; D unclear. The end of the DNA fits TRBJ2-7 better, so the J call may be wrong. Germline values: CDR1 MDHEN, CDR2 SYDVKM. The CDR3 spans 14 residues. The CDR3 DNA reads TGTGCCAGCAGTTGGTCAGGCCATCGCTACGAGCAGTACTTC. It encodes CASSWSGHRYEQYF.

The J gene is TRBJ2-2, the V gene TRBV11-3; D might be TRBD2 (5 bases). This CDR3 region has 14 residues. Germline V lookup: CDR1 SGHNT, CDR2 YENEEA. The ends were cut back, 1 base at V and 2 bases at J, with 5 bases in the middle. This chain's CDR3 is CASSLGTNTGELFF. The CDR3 DNA sequence: TGTGCCAGCAGCTTAGGGACTAACACCGGGGAGCTGTTTTTT.

CDR3: CASSDQGTKNIQYF. The DNA for the CDR3 is TGTGCCAGCAGCGACCAGGGGACCAAAAACATTCAGTACTTC. The V and J genes are TRBV6-6 and TRBJ2-4; perhaps TRBD1 as D (6 bases). V dropped 6 bases and J dropped 2 bases, with 11 bases sitting between them. Germline-derived CDR1 and CDR2 are MNHNY and SVGAGI (reference sequence). This CDR3 has 14 amino acids.

V and J are TRBV10-1 and TRBJ2-7; 9 bases match TRBD2. There are 15 residues in the CDR3. J was trimmed by 5 bases and V by 0 bases; bases with no gene match: 5. Germline V gene data show CDR1 as WNHNN and CDR2 as SYGVQD (reference sequence). The CDR3 loop is CASSESASGRNEQYF. The CDR3 nucleotides read TGCGCCAGCAGTGAGTCGGCCAGCGGGAGGAACGAGCAGTACTTC.

The chain uses TRBV11-3 and TRBJ2-7; D not resolved. Trimming shortened V by 0 bases and J by 4 bases, and 7 bases separated the two germline ends. This CDR3 is 13 amino acids long. Germline assignment: CDR1 SGHNT and CDR2 YENEEA. The CDR3 here is CASSLDHRYEQYF. The CDR3 DNA follows: TGTGCCAGCAGCTTAGATCACAGATACGAGCAGTACTTC. Based on the CDR3 plus reference TRBV11-3 and TRBJ2-7, the full variable domain is EAGVVQSPRYKIIEKKQPVAFWCNPISGHNTLYWYLQNLGQGPELLIRYENEEAVDDSQLPKDRFSAERLKGVDSTLKIQPAELGDSAVYLCASSLDHRYEQYFGPGTRLTVT.

This chain links TRBV30 with TRBJ2-2, with TRBD1 identical over 7 bases. Looked up from germline, CDR1 is GTSNPN and CDR2 is SVGIG (reference sequence). This CDR3 has 13 residues. V was pared by 5 bases and J by 3 bases, with 3 bases of the junction left unmatched. The DNA for the CDR3 is TGTGCCTGGGGGACAGTGGACACCGGGGAGCTGTTTTTT. Protein: CAWGTVDTGELFF.

The chain uses TRBV10-3 and TRBJ2-3; tentatively, D is TRBD2 (5 bases). The CDR3 covers 15 residues. Germline CDR1 ENHRY, CDR2 SYGVKD. Trimming cost V 7 bases and J 2 bases, with 16 bases left between them. The CDR3 reads CAIKEGWANTDTQYF. The DNA of the CDR3 is TGTGCCATCAAAGAGGGTTGGGCCAACACAGATACGCAGTATTTT.

J is TRBJ1-1 and V is TRBV7-9, with unresolved D. CDR3 length: 11 amino acids. Germline assignment: CDR1 SEHNR and CDR2 FQNEAQ (reference sequence). V was pared by 5 bases and J by 6 bases, with 7 bases between. CDR3 loop: CASSGLAEAFF. CDR3 bases: TGTGCCAGCAGCGGTTTAGCTGAAGCTTTCTTT.

V is TRBV6-5 and J is TRBJ1-1, with TRBD1 identical over 9 bases. The CDR3 loop spans 13 amino acids. Germline V gives CDR1 MNHEY, CDR2 SVGAGI. With V trimmed by 6 bases and J by 10 bases, 9 bases remained unmatched. This CDR3 is CASRPGQGYAAFF. In DNA form, the CDR3 reads TGTGCCAGCAGACCGGGACAGGGCTATGCAGCTTTCTTT.

The CDR3 DNA reads TGTGCCAGCAGCACCCGGGACGGGTCCTACGAGCAGTACTTC. This sequence encodes CASSTRDGSYEQYF. The chain joins TRBV7-6 to TRBJ2-5; D tentatively fits TRBD1 or TRBD2 (5 bases each). The end of the DNA aligns better with TRBJ2-7, so the J call may be wrong. CDR3 length equals 14 residues. Germline lookup yields CDR1 SGHVS and CDR2 FNYEAQ.

This chain connects TRBV7-2 to TRBJ2-7, with 8 nucleotides matching TRBD1. This CDR3 is 14 amino acids long. Per germline, CDR1 SGHTA and CDR2 FQGNSA. V lost 5 bases, J lost 3 bases, and 6 bases stayed unmatched. This CDR3 is CASSVDRGVYEQYF. CDR3 nucleotides: TGTGCCAGCAGCGTCGACAGGGGTGTCTACGAGCAGTACTTC.

This clone was detected once. CDR3: CASRGTVSSPLHF. The CDR3 DNA reads TGCGCCAGCCGAGGGACAGTTAGTTCACCCCTCCACTTT. J is TRBJ1-6 and V is TRBV5-1, with TRBD1 matching over 7 bases. This CDR3 has 13 amino acids. Trimming took 7 bases from V and 9 from J; bases not matched to a gene: 7. From germline, CDR1 is SGHRS and CDR2 YFSETQ.

This clone was counted once. The V and J genes are TRBV7-8 and TRBJ2-7; 12 bases align to TRBD1. This CDR3 is 17 amino acids long. Trimming removed 4 bases from V and 5 bases from J; junction bases left unmatched: 12. CDR1 is SGHVS, CDR2 FQNEAQ, per germline. In DNA, the CDR3 is TGTGCCAGCAGCTGGCACTCCTCCGGGACAGGGGGCCACGAGCAGTACTTC. This codes for CASSWHSSGTGGHEQYF. Combining the CDR3 with reference TRBV7-8 and TRBJ2-7 gives the whole variable domain GAGVSQSPRYKVAKRGQDVALRCDPISGHVSLFWYQQALGQGPEFLTYFQNEAQLDKSGLPSDRFFAERPEGSVSTLKIQRTQQEDSAVYLCASSWHSSGTGGHEQYFGPGTRLTVT.

The chain joins TRBV6-1 to TRBJ2-1; TRBD2 aligns across 12 bases. Unmatched junction bases numbered 7, after V lost 7 bases and J lost 6 bases. This CDR3 comprises 15 residues. The germline V gene encodes CDR1 MNHNS and CDR2 SASEGT. CDR3 nucleotide sequence: TGTGCCAGCAATCTGGGACTAGCGGGCCCCAATGAGCAGTTCTTC. Protein: CASNLGLAGPNEQFF.

V and J are TRBV19 and TRBJ2-2; 7 bases are shared with TRBD1. This CDR3 has 13 residues. V was clipped by 6 bases and J by 5 bases; unmatched bases: 3. Germline values: CDR1 LNHDA, CDR2 SQIVND (reference sequence). As DNA, the CDR3 is TGTGCCAGTAGCGAACAGGGGACCGGGGAGCTGTTTTTT. Its protein is CASSEQGTGELFF.